This T cell receptor (beta chain) is drawn from a study of T cells in tuberculosis. Overall study context: The T cells targeted glucose monomycolate, a mycobacterial lipid, via CD1B.

Cells were sorted from thawed PBMC rested overnight and stained with GMM-loaded CD1B tetramer, viability dye and anti-CD3. The CD1B tetramers carried C32 glucose monomycolate purified from Rhodococcus equi. TCRdb keeps only in-frame clones here, not all; method: immunoSEQ multiplex PCR. This sample has more than 70,000 clones; roughly 93% occur once, and the top ten carry approximately 2%. The junction had 2 bases not matched to a gene; V was cut back by 0 bases and J by 6 bases. The CDR3 is 13 amino acids. The germline V gene has CDR1 SGDLS and CDR2 YYNGEE. The sequenced material came from CD1b-GMM tetramer-negative cells sorted from PBMCs. This sequence was found in an adult woman with latent tuberculosis. The chain recombines TRBV9 with TRBJ1-2; 7 nucleotides align to TRBD1. The CDR3 DNA reads as TGTGCCAGCAGCGTAGACAGGGGCGATGGCTACACCTTC. This codes for CASSVDRGDGYTF.